Included here is one TCR beta chain sequence, with context. There is no known antigen for this receptor. No base quality information exists; no much larger clone differs at one position. What this sample's time point label stands for: week 35, safety follow-up. Each vaccine dose was 300 ug of a 20-mer mutant IDH1 peptide in Montanide, given subcutaneously with topical imiquimod. Across visits V03 through V10, patients got a total of eight vaccinations, given in weeks 1, 3, 5, 7, 11, 15, 19 and 23. All donors had newly diagnosed IDH1-mutant astrocytomas of WHO grade 3 or 4 that showed loss of nuclear ATRX. The samples were drawn from NOA16, a multicentre, single-arm, open-label phase I trial in Germany that tested a mutant IDH1 peptide vaccine in humans for the first time. Genomic DNA for TCRB sequencing was extracted from EDTA blood using the DNeasy Blood and Tissue Kit. V lost 2 bases and J lost 14 bases, and the count of bases not matched to a germline gene is 5. From the cysteine through the phenylalanine, the CDR3 covers 12 amino acids. Just CDR3 DNA is preserved here, 36 bases in frame from base 1. CDR1 and CDR2 (SEHNR, FQNEAQ) derive from the germline V gene (reference sequence).

The library was prepared using the immunoSEQ multiplex PCR assay. Following the manufacturer's protocol, the hsTCRB Kit was used to amplify rearranged TCR beta chain sequences. Sequencing of TCRB libraries was carried out on an Illumina MiSeq. Processing in the source paper ran as follows. The kit vendor's proprietary platform handled demultiplexing, trimming and gene mapping. TCRdb limited this immuneACCESS table to in-frame rearrangements with V and J called. A share of clones is missing; checked studies link under half to unresolved V genes, and the rest is unexplained. The DNA was the basis for D and trimming; V, J and clone size are from that table. Within this sample are about 32,000 clones, with 60% to 85% of them counted one time only. The ten biggest clones cover about 9.3% of the sample. This entry comes from a study of a mutant IDH1 vaccine in newly diagnosed glioma (dated by TCRdb to the early 2020s). Background on the whole study: Vaccination began 4-6 weeks after radiotherapy alone, or alongside temozolomide cycles in the chemotherapy-containing groups. Prior to enrollment, patients had been given standard therapy consisting of radiotherapy alone, temozolomide alone, or radiochemotherapy with temozolomide, with the combination given to most patients. Six visits were used for peripheral blood collection: V03 (baseline), V05, V07, V10, V12 and V13. Visit V12 was the week-35 safety follow-up and visit V13 was the week-47 end of study. Of the roughly 32 patients who were treated, around 60% were male and 37.5% were female, and the mean age was around 41 years. Longitudinal TCRB deep sequencing was done for about two dozen treated patients, wherever samples were available for exploratory analyses.

The study at large found these results: Availability determined which PBMC samples were chosen for TCRB deep sequencing. The authors noted that analyses of patient blood samples could not be reproduced because of sample limitations. No apparent relationship was observed between pseudoprogression and alterations in the top peripheral T cell clonotypes detected by TCRB sequencing. Across multiple MHC alleles, vaccine-induced immune responses were seen in 90% to 95% of patients.

Sequencing was performed on PBMCs, taken from a glioma patient whose treatment included an IDH1 peptide vaccine. The clonotype was recovered from a woman aged 25-40 years with glioma. Some clones in this sample may be carry-over from other donors' samples. Here the chain combines TRBV7-9 and TRBJ2-1, with 8 junctional bases fitting TRBD1. The bases read TGTGCCAGCAGCTTACAGGGGGCGGAGGAGTTCTTC. Translated, this is CASSLQGAEEFF.